Sequencing of this TCR beta chain was carried out in a study of blood T cell repertoires in COVID-19. Looking at the study overall: The study drew acute and convalescent COVID-19 samples from the United States, Italy and Spain. In each case, the material was cDNA or gDNA derived from T cells, B-cell-depleted T cells, or PBMCs.

The V and J ends lost 2 bases and 7 bases respectively, with 14 bases between them. This CDR3 has 15 amino acids. Per the germline V gene, CDR1 is MNHEY and CDR2 is SVGEGT. Sequencing used immunoSEQ multiplex PCR; TCRdb keeps in-frame clones, though not all of them. The sample yields roughly 670,000 clones, around 90% seen once. This chain uses TRBV6-2 or TRBV6-3 with TRBJ2-2; D possibly corresponds to TRBD2 (7 bases). The source of this sequence is a woman under 30 with acute or convalescent COVID-19. The sample taken for sequencing was peripheral blood. CDR3 sequence (DNA): TGTGCCAGCAGTTACGTCGGGGGGCAAAGCGGGGAGCTGTTTTTT. Its translation: CASSYVGGQSGELFF.